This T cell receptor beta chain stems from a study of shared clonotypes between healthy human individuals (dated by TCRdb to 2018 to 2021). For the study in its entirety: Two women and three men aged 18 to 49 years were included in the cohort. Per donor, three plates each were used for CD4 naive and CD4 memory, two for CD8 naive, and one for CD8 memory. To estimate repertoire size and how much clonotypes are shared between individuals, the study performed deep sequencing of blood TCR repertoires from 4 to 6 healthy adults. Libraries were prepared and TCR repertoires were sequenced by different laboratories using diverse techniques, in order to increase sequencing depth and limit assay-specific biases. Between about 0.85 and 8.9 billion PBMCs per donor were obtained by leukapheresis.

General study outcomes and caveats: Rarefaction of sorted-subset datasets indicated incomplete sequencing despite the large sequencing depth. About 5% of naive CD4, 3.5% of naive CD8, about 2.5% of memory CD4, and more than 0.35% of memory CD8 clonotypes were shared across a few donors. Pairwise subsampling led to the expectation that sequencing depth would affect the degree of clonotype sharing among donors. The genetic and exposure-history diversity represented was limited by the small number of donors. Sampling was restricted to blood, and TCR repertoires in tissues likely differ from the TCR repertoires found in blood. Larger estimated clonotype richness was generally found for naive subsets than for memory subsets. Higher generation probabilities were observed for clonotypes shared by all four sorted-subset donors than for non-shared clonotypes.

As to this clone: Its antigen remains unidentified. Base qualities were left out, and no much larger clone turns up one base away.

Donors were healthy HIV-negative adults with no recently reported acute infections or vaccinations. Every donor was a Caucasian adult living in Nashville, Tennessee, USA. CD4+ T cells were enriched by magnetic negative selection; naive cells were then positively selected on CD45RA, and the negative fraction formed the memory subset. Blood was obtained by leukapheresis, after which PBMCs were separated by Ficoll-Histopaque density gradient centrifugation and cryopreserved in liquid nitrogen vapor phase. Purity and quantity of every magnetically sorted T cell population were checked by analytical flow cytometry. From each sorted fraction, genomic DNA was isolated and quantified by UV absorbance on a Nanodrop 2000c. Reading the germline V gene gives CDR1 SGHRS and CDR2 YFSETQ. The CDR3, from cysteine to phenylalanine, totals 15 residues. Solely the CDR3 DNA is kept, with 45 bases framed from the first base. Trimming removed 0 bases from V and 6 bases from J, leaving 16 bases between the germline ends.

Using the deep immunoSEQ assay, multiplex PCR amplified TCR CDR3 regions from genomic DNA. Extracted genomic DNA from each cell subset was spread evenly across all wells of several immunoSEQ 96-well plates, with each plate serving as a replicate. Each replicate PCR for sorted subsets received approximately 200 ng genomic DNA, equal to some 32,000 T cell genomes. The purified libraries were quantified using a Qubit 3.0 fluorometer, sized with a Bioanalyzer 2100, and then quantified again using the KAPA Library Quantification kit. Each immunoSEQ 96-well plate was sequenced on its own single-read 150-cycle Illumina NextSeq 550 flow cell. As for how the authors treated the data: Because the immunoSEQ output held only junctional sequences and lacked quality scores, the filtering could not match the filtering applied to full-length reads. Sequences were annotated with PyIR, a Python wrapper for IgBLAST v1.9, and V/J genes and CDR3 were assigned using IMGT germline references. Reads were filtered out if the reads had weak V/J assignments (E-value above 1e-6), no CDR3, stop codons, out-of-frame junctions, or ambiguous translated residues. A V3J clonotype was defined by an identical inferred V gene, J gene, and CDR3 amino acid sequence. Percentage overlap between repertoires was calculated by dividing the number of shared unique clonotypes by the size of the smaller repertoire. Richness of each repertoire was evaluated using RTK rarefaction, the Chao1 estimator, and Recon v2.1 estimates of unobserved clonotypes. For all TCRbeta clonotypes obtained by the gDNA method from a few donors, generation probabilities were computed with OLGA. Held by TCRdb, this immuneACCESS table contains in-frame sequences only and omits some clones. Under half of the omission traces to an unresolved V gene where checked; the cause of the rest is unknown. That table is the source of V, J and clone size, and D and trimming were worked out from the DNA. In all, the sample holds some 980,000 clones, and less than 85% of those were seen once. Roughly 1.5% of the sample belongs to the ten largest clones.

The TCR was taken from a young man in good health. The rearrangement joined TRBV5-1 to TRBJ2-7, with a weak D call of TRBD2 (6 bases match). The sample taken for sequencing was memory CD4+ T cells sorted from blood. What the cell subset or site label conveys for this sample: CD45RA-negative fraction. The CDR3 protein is CASSLAFAGQGEQYF. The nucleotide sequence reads TGCGCCAGCAGCTTGGCCTTTGCGGGGCAGGGCGAGCAGTACTTC.